Following are 9 T cell receptor beta chains from one sample sequenced in a study of cytomegalovirus exposure and HLA in healthy donors. The study ran its PCR with 60 Vbeta and 13 Jbeta primers. Repertoires were generated with immunoSEQ multiplex PCR, while TCRdb's copy carries only in-frame clones and drops some. The table lists 150,000 to 200,000 clones, about three quarters of them singletons. The sequenced sample was PBMCs. The source is a female donor in good health and CMV-seronegative.

A few counts support this clone. The V call is TRBV7-9, the J call TRBJ1-2; TRBD1 might be the D (5 bases). The CDR3 is 14 amino acids. Deletions cut 5 bases from V and 8 bases from J, with 18 bases between. Germline CDR1 reads SEHNR; CDR2 reads FQNEAQ (reference sequence). CDR3 amino acids: CASSRTLGVEGYTF. As DNA, the CDR3 is TGTGCCAGCAGCCGGACCTTAGGGGTGGAAGGCTACACCTTC.

With regard to this clone: One end of the junction varies from germline; a read error may be responsible. V gene TRBV6-5 combines with J gene TRBJ1-5, with TRBD1 identical over 7 bases. CDR1 is MNHEY, CDR2 SVGAGI, per germline. The CDR3 length is 15 residues. The CDR3 DNA reads as TGTGCCAGCAGTTACTCGACAGGGCGGAATCAGCGCCAGCATTTT. Translating gives CASSYSTGRNQRQHF.

This clone was counted only a few times. This chain joins TRBV30 and TRBJ2-4, with a weak D call TRBD2 (6 bases). The germline gives CDR1 GTSNPN, CDR2 SVGIG (reference sequence). This CDR3 has 13 residues. Trimming left V 3 bases short and J 6 bases short, with 12 bases between. The CDR3 bases are TGTGCCTGGAGCGGGAGTTTAGGAAACATTCAGTACTTC. Translated, it gives CAWSGSLGNIQYF. The variable domain in full, completed from reference TRBV30 and TRBJ2-4, reads SQTIHQWPATLVQPVGSPLSLECTVEGTSNPNLYWYRQAAGRGLQLLFYSVGIGQISSEVPQNLSASRPQDRQFILSSKKLLLSDSGFYLCAWSGSLGNIQYFGAGTRLSVL.

The chain has TRBV7-9 and TRBJ2-1, with 9 bases fitting TRBD1. The J segment lost 5 bases and the V segment lost 5 bases, leaving 7 bases of the junction unmatched. Per the germline V gene, CDR1 is SEHNR and CDR2 is FQNEAQ (reference sequence). The CDR3 is 15 residues long. The CDR3 DNA reads as TGTGCCAGCAGCGCTCGGGACAGGGACCACAATGAGCAGTTCTTC. Translating it yields CASSARDRDHNEQFF.

This chain links TRBV7-9 with TRBJ1-5, with 7 bases fitting TRBD1. This CDR3 is built from 14 residues. The germline gives CDR1 SEHNR, CDR2 FQNEAQ (reference sequence). The J segment lost 5 bases and the V segment lost 4 bases, leaving 5 bases of the junction unmatched. The CDR3 loop is CASSWDSPYQPQHF. CDR3 DNA: TGTGCCAGCAGCTGGGACAGTCCTTATCAGCCCCAGCATTTT. The full variable domain, its missing parts supplied by reference TRBV7-9 and TRBJ1-5, is DTGVSQNPRHKITKRGQNVTFRCDPISEHNRLYWYRQTLGQGPEFLTYFQNEAQLEKSRLLSDRFSAERPKGSFSTLEIQRTEQGDSAMYLCASSWDSPYQPQHFGDGTRLSIL.

The J gene is TRBJ1-6, the V gene TRBV30; D call uncertain. The V gene lost 2 bases and the J gene lost 6 bases, with 8 bases spanning the gap. The CDR3 extends over 13 amino acids. Germline CDR1 is GTSNPN and CDR2 is SVGIG (reference sequence). The CDR3: CAWSIALNSPLHF. CDR3 DNA: TGTGCCTGGAGTATAGCCCTTAATTCACCCCTCCACTTT.

The V and J genes are TRBV27 and TRBJ1-6, with D maybe TRBD1 (6 bases). The CDR3 has 17 amino acids. Germline CDR1 is MNHEY and CDR2 is SMNVEV (reference sequence). V was shortened by 3 bases and J by 4 bases, with 16 bases between the two germline ends. For the CDR3, the DNA is TGTGCCAGCAGTTTTTTGACTACGGACAGATATAATTCACCCCTCCACTTT. It specifies CASSFLTTDRYNSPLHF.

The chain couples TRBV7-2 to TRBJ2-2; perhaps TRBD2 as D (5 bases). The CDR3 has 14 residues. Germline assignment: CDR1 SGHTA and CDR2 FQGNSA. V was clipped by 5 bases and J by 7 bases, with 14 bases between them. The chain's CDR3 is CASSASGAVGELFF. For the CDR3, the DNA is TGTGCCAGCAGCGCATCCGGAGCGGTCGGGGAGCTGTTTTTT.

V and J are TRBV18 and TRBJ1-2, with D uncertain. Trimming stripped 3 bases from V and 0 bases from J, with 17 bases between. CDR1 KGHSH and CDR2 LQKENI come from the germline V gene. The CDR3 consists of 17 residues. The chain's CDR3 is CASSPEGVGQTNYGYTF. CDR3 sequence (DNA): TGTGCCAGCTCACCTGAAGGTGTGGGCCAGACTAACTATGGCTACACCTTC. Looking up the rest from reference TRBV18 and TRBJ1-2 gives the full variable domain: NAGVMQNPRHLVRRRGQEARLRCSPMKGHSHVYWYRQLPEEGLKFMVYLQKENIIDESGMPKERFSAEFPKEGPSILRIQQVVRGDSAAYFCASSPEGVGQTNYGYTFGSGTRLTVV.